Shown below are 5 T cell receptor beta chains from a single sample sequenced in a study of blood T cell repertoires in COVID-19. Libraries were prepared by immunoSEQ multiplex PCR; TCRdb keeps only in-frame clonotypes and omits some of them. Of 9,500 to 12,000 clones listed, 80% to 85% are singletons. The sequenced sample consisted of peripheral blood. These receptors were collected from a man aged 70-80 years with active COVID-19.

The chain carries TRBV6-5 and TRBJ1-1; perhaps TRBD1 as D (5 bases). This CDR3 is built from 12 residues. V was trimmed by 7 bases and J by 5 bases, leaving 11 bases between them. CDR1 MNHEY and CDR2 SVGAGI come from the germline V gene. The CDR3 sequence is CASTPRGTEAFF. In DNA, the CDR3 is TGTGCCAGCACCCCCCGGGGGACTGAAGCTTTCTTT.

The gene calls are TRBV6-2 or TRBV6-3 and TRBJ1-5; the match to TRBD1 covers 12 bases. Looked up from germline, CDR1 is MNHEY and CDR2 is SVGEGT. V was pared by 6 bases and J by 5 bases, with 8 bases of the junction left unmatched. The CDR3 is made up of 16 amino acids. CDR3 sequence reads: CASSPPGDRGHQPQHF. The CDR3 region has the DNA TGTGCCAGCAGCCCCCCAGGGGACAGGGGGCATCAGCCCCAGCATTTT.

This clone was counted a single time. The chain uses TRBV7-2 and TRBJ1-2; 9 bases agree with TRBD1. This CDR3 comprises 14 residues. The germline CDR1 and CDR2 sequences are SGHTA and FQGNSA. V was pared by 6 bases and J by 8 bases, with 10 bases of the junction left unmatched. The CDR3 DNA is TGTGCCAGCAGTTATATTGGACAGGGGAGCGGCTACACCTTC. It codes for CASSYIGQGSGYTF.

V gene TRBV6-6 combines with J gene TRBJ2-1; D possibly corresponds to TRBD1 (5 bases). Germline V gene data show CDR1 as MNHNY and CDR2 as SVGAGI (reference sequence). V was trimmed by 7 bases and J by 12 bases, leaving 16 bases between them. The CDR3 length is 12 residues. In nucleotides, the CDR3 is TGTGCCAGCAAAGAAGCAGTCGACAGGCAGTTCTTC. Protein product: CASKEAVDRQFF.

This chain joins TRBV2 and TRBJ2-1; 13 bases match TRBD2. The CDR3 runs to 17 residues. Unmatched junction bases numbered 11, after V lost 6 bases and J lost 6 bases. Germline V gene data show CDR1 as SNHLY and CDR2 as FYNNEI. The CDR3 is CASRSPPLAGGLNEQFF. The CDR3 nucleotides read TGTGCCAGCAGGTCCCCCCCACTAGCGGGGGGGCTCAATGAGCAGTTCTTC.